In its sample, the clone carrying this T cell receptor (beta chain) was seen a few times. The antigen is unknown. This entry belongs to a study of beta chain features in type 1 diabetes. Overall study: Examined across all samples were about 110,000,000 sorted cells.

Of the isolated RNA, all was reverse transcribed, and so the sequenced material was expressed TCRB transcripts. Generated by immunoSEQ multiplex PCR, the TCRdb table keeps only in-frame clones and is missing some. The sample has about 350,000 clones; about 19% are singletons. This CDR3 has 12 amino acids. V shed 4 bases and J shed 1 base, with 4 bases lying between them. Germline-derived CDR1 and CDR2 are SGHAT and FQNNGV. Study conclusions and caveats: Over-representation of high TCR-expressing cells was a possible consequence of cDNA sequencing.

The sequence was collected from a woman under 30 in good health. Sequenced sample: naive CD4+ T cells from blood. The chain carries TRBV11-2 and TRBJ2-5; D is undetermined. The CDR3 DNA reads as TGTGCCAGCAGCTCGTTCCAAGAGACCCAGTACTTC. This codes for CASSSFQETQYF.